This T cell receptor (beta chain) comes out of a study of identical twins. Findings and limits, study-wide: The presence of invariant MAIT and iNKT cells could partly confound analyses of zero-insertion sequences. High-abundance cord blood beta clonotypes had fewer insertions; memory repertoires showed none.

Note on this clonotype: As yet, its antigen is unknown.

The CDR3 sequence is 14 residues long. Germline V gene data show CDR1 as PRHDT and CDR2 as FYEKMQ (reference sequence). Deletions cut 6 bases from V and 0 bases from J, with 6 bases between. Each CDR3 protein gets one entry after TCRdb re-called the 5' RACE reads with MiXCR. The sample lists about 260,000 distinct CDR3 sequences, approximately 7% occurring once. These same records also appear under a second study, on yellow fever vaccine responses in identical twins.

The chain links TRBV13 to TRBJ2-6, with D uncertain. The clonotype was recovered from a woman aged 18-29 years in good health. Sequenced input: memory (CD45RO+) T cells sorted from blood. In nucleotides, the CDR3 is TGTGCCAGCAGACCGGCCTCTGGGGCCAACGTCCTGACTTTC. Translated, it gives CASRPASGANVLTF.